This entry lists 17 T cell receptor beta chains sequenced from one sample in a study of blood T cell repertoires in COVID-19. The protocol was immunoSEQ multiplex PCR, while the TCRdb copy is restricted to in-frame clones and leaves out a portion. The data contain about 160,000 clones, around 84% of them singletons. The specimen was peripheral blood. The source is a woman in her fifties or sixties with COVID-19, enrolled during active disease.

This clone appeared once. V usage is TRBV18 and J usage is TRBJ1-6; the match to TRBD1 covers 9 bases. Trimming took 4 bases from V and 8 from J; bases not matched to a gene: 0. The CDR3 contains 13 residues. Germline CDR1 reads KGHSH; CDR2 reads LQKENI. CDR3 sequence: CASSRDRDSPLHF. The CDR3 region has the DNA TGTGCCAGCTCACGGGACAGGGATTCACCCCTCCACTTT.

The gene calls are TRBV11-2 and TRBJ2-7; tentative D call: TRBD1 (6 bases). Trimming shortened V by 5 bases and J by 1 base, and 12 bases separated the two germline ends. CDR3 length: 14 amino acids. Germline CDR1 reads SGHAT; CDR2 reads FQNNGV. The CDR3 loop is CASSPAQGSYEQYV. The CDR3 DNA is TGTGCCAGCAGCCCGGCACAGGGTTCCTACGAGCAGTACGTC.

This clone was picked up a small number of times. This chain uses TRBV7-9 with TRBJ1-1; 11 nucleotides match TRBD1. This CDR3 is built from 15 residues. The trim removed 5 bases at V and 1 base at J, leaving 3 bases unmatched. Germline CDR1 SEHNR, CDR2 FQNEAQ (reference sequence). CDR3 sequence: CASSRTGGANTEAFF. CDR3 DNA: TGTGCCAGCAGCAGGACAGGGGGCGCGAACACTGAAGCTTTCTTT.

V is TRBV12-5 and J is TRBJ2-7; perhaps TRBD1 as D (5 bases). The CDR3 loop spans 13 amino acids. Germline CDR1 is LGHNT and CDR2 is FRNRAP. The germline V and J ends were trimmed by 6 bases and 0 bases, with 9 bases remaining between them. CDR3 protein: CASGLGDSYEQYF. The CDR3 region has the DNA TGTGCTAGTGGATTAGGGGACTCCTACGAGCAGTACTTC. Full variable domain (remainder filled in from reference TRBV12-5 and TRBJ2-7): DARVTQTPRHKVTEMGQEVTMRCQPILGHNTVFWYRQTMMQGLELLAYFRNRAPLDDSGMPKDRFSAEMPDATLATLKIQPSEPRDSAVYFCASGLGDSYEQYFGPGTRLTVT.

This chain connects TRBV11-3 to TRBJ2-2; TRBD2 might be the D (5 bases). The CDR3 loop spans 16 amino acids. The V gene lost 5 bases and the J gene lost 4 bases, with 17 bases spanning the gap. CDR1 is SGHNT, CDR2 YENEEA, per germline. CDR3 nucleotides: TGTGCCAGCAGCATAGGGAGCACGGGATCCACCGGGGAGCTGTTTTTT. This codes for CASSIGSTGSTGELFF.

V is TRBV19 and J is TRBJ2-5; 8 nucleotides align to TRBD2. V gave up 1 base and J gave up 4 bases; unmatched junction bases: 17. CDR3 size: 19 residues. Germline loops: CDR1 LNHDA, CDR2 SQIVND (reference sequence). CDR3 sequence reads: CASSIVPLSISGGLETQYF. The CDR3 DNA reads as TGTGCCAGTAGTATAGTGCCCCTATCTATTTCGGGGGGGCTAGAGACCCAGTACTTC.

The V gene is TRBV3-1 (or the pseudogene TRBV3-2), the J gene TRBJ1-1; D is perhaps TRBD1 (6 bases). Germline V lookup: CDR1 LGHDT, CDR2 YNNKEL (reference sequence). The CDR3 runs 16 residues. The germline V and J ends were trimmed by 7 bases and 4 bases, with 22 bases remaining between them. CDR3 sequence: CASTLTGKGVATEAFF. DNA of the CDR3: TGTGCCAGCACCTTAACAGGGAAGGGTGTCGCCACTGAAGCTTTCTTT.

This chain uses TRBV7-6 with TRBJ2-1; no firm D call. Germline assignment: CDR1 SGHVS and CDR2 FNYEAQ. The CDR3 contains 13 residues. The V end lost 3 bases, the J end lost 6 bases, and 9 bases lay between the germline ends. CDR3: CASSFLRLNEQFF. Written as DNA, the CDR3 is TGTGCCAGCAGCTTTCTACGCCTCAATGAGCAGTTCTTC. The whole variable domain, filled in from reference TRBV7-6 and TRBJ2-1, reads GAGVSQSPRYKVTKRGQDVALRCDPISGHVSLYWYRQALGQGPEFLTYFNYEAQQDKSGLPNDRFSAERPEGSISTLTIQRTEQRDSAMYRCASSFLRLNEQFFGPGTRLTVL.

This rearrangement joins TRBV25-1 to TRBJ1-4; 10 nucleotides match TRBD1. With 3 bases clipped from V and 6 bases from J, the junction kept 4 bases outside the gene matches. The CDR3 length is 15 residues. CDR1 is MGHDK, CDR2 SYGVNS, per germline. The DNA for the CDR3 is TGTGCCAGCAGTGAGGGGGGGACAGGGGATGAAAAACTGTTTTTT. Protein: CASSEGGTGDEKLFF.

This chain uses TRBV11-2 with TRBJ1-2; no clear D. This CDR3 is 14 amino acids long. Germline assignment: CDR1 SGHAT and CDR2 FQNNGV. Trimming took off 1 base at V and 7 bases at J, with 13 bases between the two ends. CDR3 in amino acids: CASSLGAGFSGYTF. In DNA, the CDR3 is TGTGCCAGCAGCTTAGGTGCGGGTTTTTCTGGCTACACCTTC.

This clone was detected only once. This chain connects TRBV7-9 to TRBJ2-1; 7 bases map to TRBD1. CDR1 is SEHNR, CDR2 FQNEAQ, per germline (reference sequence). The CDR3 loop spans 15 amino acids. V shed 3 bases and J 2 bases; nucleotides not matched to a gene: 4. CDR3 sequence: CASSFGQATYNEQFF. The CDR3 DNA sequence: TGTGCCAGCAGCTTCGGACAGGCCACCTACAATGAGCAGTTCTTC.

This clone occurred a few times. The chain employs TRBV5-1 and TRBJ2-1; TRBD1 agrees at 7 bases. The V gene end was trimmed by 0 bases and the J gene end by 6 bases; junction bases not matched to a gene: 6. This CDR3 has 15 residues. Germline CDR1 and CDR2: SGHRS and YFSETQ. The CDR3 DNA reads TGCGCCAGCAGCTTGGGACAGGGAAAAAGCAATGAGCAGTTCTTC. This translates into CASSLGQGKSNEQFF.

This CDR3 reads CASRPDRAVGNTIYF. In DNA form, the CDR3 reads TGTGCCAGCCGTCCGGACAGGGCCGTAGGAAACACCATATATTTT. This chain connects TRBV6-5 to TRBJ1-3; 8 bases match TRBD1. This CDR3 contains 15 residues. The V gene end was trimmed by 8 bases and the J gene end by 4 bases; junction bases not matched to a gene: 10. The germline V gene has CDR1 MNHEY and CDR2 SVGAGI.

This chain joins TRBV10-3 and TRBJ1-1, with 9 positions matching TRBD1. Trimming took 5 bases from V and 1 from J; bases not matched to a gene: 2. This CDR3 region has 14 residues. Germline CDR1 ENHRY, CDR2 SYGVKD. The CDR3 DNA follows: TGTGCCATCAGTAAGGGACAGGGGAACACTGAAGCTTTCTTT. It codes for CAISKGQGNTEAFF.

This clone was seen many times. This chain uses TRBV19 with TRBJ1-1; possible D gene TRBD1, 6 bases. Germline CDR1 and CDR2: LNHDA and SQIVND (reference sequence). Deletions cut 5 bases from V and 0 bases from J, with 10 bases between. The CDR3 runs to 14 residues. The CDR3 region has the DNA TGTGCCAGTAGTGGCCAGGGGTTGAACACTGAAGCTTTCTTT. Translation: CASSGQGLNTEAFF.

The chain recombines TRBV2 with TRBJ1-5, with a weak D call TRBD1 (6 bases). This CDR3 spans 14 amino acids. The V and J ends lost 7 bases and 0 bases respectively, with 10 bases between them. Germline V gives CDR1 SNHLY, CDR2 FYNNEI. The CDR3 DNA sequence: TGTGCCAGCACAGGACAGCATAGCAATCAGCCCCAGCATTTT. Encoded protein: CASTGQHSNQPQHF. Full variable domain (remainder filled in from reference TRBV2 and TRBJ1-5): EPEVTQTPSHQVTQMGQEVILRCVPISNHLYFYWYRQILGQKVEFLVSFYNNEISEKSEIFDDQFSVERPDGSNFTLKIRSTKLEDSAMYFCASTGQHSNQPQHFGDGTRLSIL.

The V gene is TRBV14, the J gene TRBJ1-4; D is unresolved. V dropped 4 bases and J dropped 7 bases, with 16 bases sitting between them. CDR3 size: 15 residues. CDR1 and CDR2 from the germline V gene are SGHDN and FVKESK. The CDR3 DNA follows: TGTGCCAGCAGCCCGCCAAGGACTAGGAGTGAAAAACTGTTTTTT. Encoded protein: CASSPPRTRSEKLFF.